This T cell receptor beta chain emerged from a study of HIV-infected patients and healthy controls (dated by TCRdb to about 2014). Deletion took 0 bases off V and 4 bases off J, with a span of 13 bases between the germline ends. From the cysteine up to the phenylalanine, the CDR3 has a length of 16 residues. The retained sequence is limited to the CDR3, 48 bases, with the frame set at the first base. CDR1 and CDR2, per the germline V gene, are SGHVT and SQSDAQ. Library method: 5' RACE. TCRdb records Illumina MiSeq as the sequencer. Starting from the raw public reads, TCRdb applied fastp trimming at Q25, assembled clones with MiXCR and retained in-frame beta chains. Rows matching on CDR3 protein sequence are summarized as one entry with the most common DNA and genes. The sample table records 18,000 or so distinct CDR3 sequences; less than 20% of these occur just once. The ten top clones hold around a third of the sample.

On this clonotype: Its recognized antigen is unknown. No base quality values were provided; no much bigger clone lies one nucleotide off.

This sequence uses TRBV7-4 and TRBJ1-3; TRBD1 is possibly the D segment (5 matching bases). This receptor was obtained from a human donor in good health. The sample taken for sequencing was CD8+ T cells from blood. The DNA sequence is given as TGTGCCAGCAGCTTAGCCCGGGGCTTCCCAGGAAACACCATATATTTT. Translated, this gives CASSLARGFPGNTIYF.